Following are 4 T cell receptor beta chains from one sample sequenced in a study of T cells in Graves' hyperthyroidism and ophthalmopathy. RNA transcripts served as the template for amplifying TCR beta CDR3 regions. The HTBI primer set served for first-round RT-PCR of the TCR CDR3. TCRdb itself ran the multiplex PCR reads through MiXCR, one entry per CDR3 protein. This sample has a few hundred thousand distinct CDR3 sequences, with around 14% found just once. Source material: blood. These TCRs come from a woman under 30 with Graves' hyperthyroidism that later progressed to Graves' ophthalmopathy.

Concerning this clonotype: Given a much more abundant clone one base away, this may be a read error. The J gene is TRBJ2-1, the V gene TRBV6-5; no clear D. The tail of the sequence fits TRBJ2-7 better, so the J call may be wrong. Germline V gene sequence: CDR1 MNHEY, CDR2 SVGAGI. The CDR3 consists of 15 residues. The CDR3: CASSSARLSYNEQYF. CDR3 nucleotide sequence: TGTGCCAGCAGTTCCGCGAGACTGTCCTACAATGAGCAGTACTTC.

About this clonotype itself: A much larger clone is a single base away; this may be a read error. This chain connects TRBV7-9 to TRBJ1-6; 9 bases are a match to TRBD1. This CDR3 spans 17 amino acids. The trim removed 5 bases at V and 5 bases at J, leaving 10 bases unmatched. In germline, CDR1 is SEHNR, CDR2 FQNEAQ (reference sequence). In DNA, the CDR3 is TGTGCCAGCAGCGGCCCCGGGACAGGGTTGCATAATTCACCCCTCCACTTT. Residues: CASSGPGTGLHNSPLHF.

This clonotype was picked up a small number of times. The V and J genes are TRBV29-1 and TRBJ1-1; possibly TRBD1 for D (5 bases). The CDR3 is 11 residues long. Germline CDR1 SQVTM, CDR2 ANQGSEA. V lost 5 bases and J 7 bases, leaving 11 bases between the germline ends. In nucleotides, the CDR3 is TGCAGCGTTAGACAGTCCTTTGAAGCTTTCTTT. Translated, it gives CSVRQSFEAFF.

This clonotype has ten or more counts. V is TRBV30 and J is TRBJ1-2; D remains unclear. Trimming cost V 2 bases and J 3 bases, with 10 bases left between them. CDR3 length equals 13 residues. CDR1 is GTSNPN and CDR2 is SVGIG in the germline V gene (reference sequence). The CDR3 protein is CAWSSQDHYGYTF. The CDR3 DNA reads as TGTGCCTGGAGTTCCCAGGACCACTATGGCTACACCTTC.